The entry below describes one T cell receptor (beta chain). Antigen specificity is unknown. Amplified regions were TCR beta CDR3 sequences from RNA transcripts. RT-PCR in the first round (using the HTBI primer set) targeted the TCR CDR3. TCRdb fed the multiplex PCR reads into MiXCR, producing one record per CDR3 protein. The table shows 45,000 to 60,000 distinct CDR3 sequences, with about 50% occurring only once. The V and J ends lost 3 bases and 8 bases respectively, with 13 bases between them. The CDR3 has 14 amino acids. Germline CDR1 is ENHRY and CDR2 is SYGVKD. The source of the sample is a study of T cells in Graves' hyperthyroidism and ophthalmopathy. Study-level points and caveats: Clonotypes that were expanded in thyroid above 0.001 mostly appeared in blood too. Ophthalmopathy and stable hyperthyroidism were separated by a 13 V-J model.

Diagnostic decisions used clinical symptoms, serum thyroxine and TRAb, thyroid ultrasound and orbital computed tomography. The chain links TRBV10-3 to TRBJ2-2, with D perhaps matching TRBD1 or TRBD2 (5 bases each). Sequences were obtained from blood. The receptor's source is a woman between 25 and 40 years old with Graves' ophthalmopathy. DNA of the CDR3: TGTGCCATCAGTGACCCGGGGCCCACGGGGGAGCTGTTTTTT. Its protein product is CAISDPGPTGELFF.